The 28 T cell receptor beta chains below come from one sample, sequenced in a study of CD8 T cells in ankylosing spondylitis. What these receptors recognize is not known. General study findings and limits: Blood of patients with ankylosing spondylitis appeared to be characterized by a TCR beta motif of seven or eight highly homologous variants.

TCRdb re-analysed the 5' RACE reads in MiXCR, keeping a single row per CDR3 protein. Of about 500,000 distinct CDR3 sequences detected, more than 9.5% appear once; the ten largest clones hold about 6.5%. Sequenced sample: blood, either unsorted or a sorted T cell fraction (not recorded which). The origin of the receptors is a male donor with ankylosing spondylitis.

There are a few counts of this clonotype. The CDR3: CASSQDPGSITGELFF. As DNA, the CDR3 is TGTGCCAGCAGCCAAGATCCGGGCAGTATCACCGGGGAGCTGTTTTTT. The rearrangement links TRBV3-1 to TRBJ2-2; no clear D gene. The CDR3 is 16 amino acids. Trimming removed 0 bases from V and 4 bases from J, with 12 bases in between. Germline values: CDR1 LGHDT, CDR2 YNNKEL (reference sequence). Filled out from reference TRBV3-1 and TRBJ2-2, the complete variable domain reads DTAVSQTPKYLVTQMGNDKSIKCEQNLGHDTMYWYKQDSKKFLKIMFSYNNKELIINETVPNRFSPKSPDKAHLNLHINSLELGDSAVYFCASSQDPGSITGELFFGEGSRLTVL.

This clonotype was recorded at least ten times. V gene TRBV6-6 combines with J gene TRBJ2-5, with unresolved D. Germline CDR1 is MNHNY and CDR2 is SVGAGI (reference sequence). Between the trimmed V and J ends, which lost 0 bases and 5 bases, there was a span of 4 bases. The CDR3 is 12 amino acids. CDR3 sequence (DNA): TGTGCCAGCAGTTACTCGACCGAGACCCAGTACTTC. Translated, it gives CASSYSTETQYF.

A few counts support this clonotype. This chain uses TRBV20-1 with TRBJ2-5, with 9 bases that match TRBD2. J gave up 0 bases and V 5 bases, and 4 bases lay outside the gene matches. CDR3 length equals 14 residues. The germline CDR1 and CDR2 sequences are DFQATT and SNEGSKA (reference sequence). The CDR3 spells CSAGSGGYQETQYF. CDR3 nucleotide sequence: TGCAGTGCTGGAAGCGGGGGGTACCAAGAGACCCAGTACTTC.

This clonotype was picked up many times. The chain joins TRBV5-1 to TRBJ2-3, with TRBD2 matching 13 bases. Trimming removed 4 bases from V and 4 bases from J; junction bases left unmatched: 9. The CDR3 sequence is 17 residues long. Germline V CDR1 and CDR2: SGHRS, YFSETQ. CDR3 DNA sequence: TGCGCCAGCAGCGTCCACACACTAGCGGGAGGGGCAGATACGCAGTATTTT. Translation gives CASSVHTLAGGADTQYF.

CDR3: CSAHTLGTGNFGYTF. As DNA, the CDR3 is TGCAGTGCGCACACACTCGGGACAGGGAATTTTGGCTACACCTTC. The J gene is TRBJ1-2, the V gene TRBV20-1; TRBD1 matches 9 bases. Losses at the gene ends were 6 bases for V and 7 bases for J; bases not matched to a gene: 15. The germline V gene has CDR1 DFQATT and CDR2 SNEGSKA (reference sequence). The CDR3 totals 15 residues.

CDR3 nucleotides: TGCGCCAGCAGTGAAAGAAGGAGCGGGCTTAATGAGCAGTTCTTC. Residues: CASSERRSGLNEQFF. The gene calls are TRBV10-2 and TRBJ2-1; maybe TRBD2 (6 bases). Trimming shortened V by 3 bases and J by 7 bases, and 16 bases separated the two germline ends. Looked up from germline, CDR1 is WSHSY and CDR2 is SAAADI. The CDR3 is 15 residues long.

This clonotype was seen more than once but under ten times. The chain carries TRBV5-1 and TRBJ1-4, with TRBD1 as a possible D gene (5 bases). Germline loops: CDR1 SGHRS, CDR2 YFSETQ. Trimming took 0 bases from V and 0 from J, leaving 12 bases between them. The CDR3 is 17 residues long. The CDR3 loop is CASSLAGTLATNEKLFF. As DNA, the CDR3 is TGCGCCAGCAGCTTGGCCGGGACCCTTGCAACTAATGAAAAACTGTTTTTT.

This clonotype has more than one count but fewer than ten. The rearrangement links TRBV7-2 to TRBJ2-4; either TRBD1 or TRBD2 may fit D (6 bases each). The ends were cut back, 2 bases at V and 8 bases at J, with 13 bases in the middle. Per germline, CDR1 SGHTA and CDR2 FQGNSA. CDR3 length: 14 residues. The CDR3 spells CASSLNGGDYIQYF. The CDR3, as DNA: TGTGCCAGCAGCTTAAACGGGGGCGACTACATTCAGTACTTC.

This clonotype was recorded a few times. The V gene is TRBV20-1, the J gene TRBJ1-5; D not resolved. The CDR3 sequence is 17 residues long. The V end was cut by 1 base, the J end by 1 base, with 17 bases between. The germline CDR1 and CDR2 sequences are DFQATT and SNEGSKA (reference sequence). The CDR3 DNA follows: TGCAGTGCTAGAGTAAGGAGAAGCTCCAAGAGCAATCAGCCCCAGCATTTT. Translated: CSARVRRSSKSNQPQHF.

This clonotype was seen a few times. The chain has TRBV24-1 and TRBJ2-1, with 7 bases lining up with TRBD1. Germline V CDR1 and CDR2: KGHDR, SFDVKD. V lost 0 bases, J lost 7 bases, and 11 bases stayed unmatched. This CDR3 has 17 amino acids. The CDR3 coding sequence is TGTGCCACCAGTGATTTGCCTTTAACCGACAGGGTGAATGAGCAGTTCTTC. This codes for CATSDLPLTDRVNEQFF.

In DNA, the CDR3 is TGCAGTGTTATAGGTCATACAGGGGGCAATGAGCAGTTCTTC. Translation gives CSVIGHTGGNEQFF. The chain couples TRBV20-1 to TRBJ2-1, with 8 bases matching TRBD1. Unmatched junction bases numbered 11, after V lost 7 bases and J lost 6 bases. In germline, CDR1 is DFQATT, CDR2 SNEGSKA (reference sequence). The CDR3 has 14 amino acids.

The V call is TRBV20-1, the J call TRBJ2-3; no definite D call. CDR3 length: 16 residues. Germline V CDR1 and CDR2: DFQATT, SNEGSKA (reference sequence). The V and J ends lost 5 bases and 2 bases respectively, with 20 bases between them. CDR3 protein: CSALSLGLATTDTQYF. As DNA, the CDR3 is TGCAGTGCTCTCTCTCTAGGTCTGGCTACCACAGATACGCAGTATTTT.

This clonotype was recorded at least ten times. The genes are TRBV12-3 or TRBV12-4 and TRBJ2-1, with TRBD2 matching over 15 bases. The CDR3 covers 18 residues. V trimming: 1 base; J trimming: 9 bases; junction bases outside the gene matches: 10. In DNA form, the CDR3 reads TGTGCCAGCAGTTTAGAGACAGGACTAGCGGGAGGGCCGGGTGAGCAGTTCTTC. It yields the protein CASSLETGLAGGPGEQFF.

This clonotype was seen more than once but under ten times. CDR3 loop: CASSTDTNYGYTF. CDR3 bases: TGTGCCAGCAGCACGGACACTAACTATGGCTACACCTTC. The chain recombines TRBV11-2 with TRBJ1-2; tentatively, D is TRBD1 (5 bases). Deletions cut 5 bases from V and 0 bases from J, with 7 bases between. The CDR3 has 13 amino acids. Looked up from germline, CDR1 is SGHAT and CDR2 is FQNNGV.

This clonotype has just a few counts. The gene calls are TRBV29-1 and TRBJ1-1; D is possibly TRBD1 (6 bases). This CDR3 has 9 amino acids. CDR1 and CDR2 from the germline V gene are SQVTM and ANQGSEA. The CDR3: CSDEGGAFF. As DNA, the CDR3 is TGCAGTGATGAGGGGGGAGCTTTCTTT.

This clonotype has only a few counts. The rearrangement links TRBV20-1 to TRBJ1-2; possibly TRBD1 for D (5 bases). Looked up from germline, CDR1 is DFQATT and CDR2 is SNEGSKA (reference sequence). Trimming took off 5 bases at V and 6 bases at J, with 13 bases between the two ends. The CDR3 sequence is 12 residues long. CDR3 in DNA: TGCAGTGCTGTCCCGGACAACGATGGCTACACCTTC. The encoded protein is CSAVPDNDGYTF.

The chain is built from TRBV18 and TRBJ1-1; no reliable D call. From germline, CDR1 is KGHSH and CDR2 LQKENI. The CDR3 loop spans 13 amino acids. With 3 bases removed from V and 2 bases from J, the gap between germline ends came to 7 bases. As DNA, the CDR3 is TGTGCCAGCTCACCGGACGCAAACACTGAAGCTTTCTTT. Amino acid sequence: CASSPDANTEAFF.

The V and J genes are TRBV5-5 and TRBJ2-4, with D hard to call. CDR1 is SGHKS, CDR2 YYEKEE, per germline (reference sequence). Trimming stripped 0 bases from V and 1 base from J, with 11 bases between. The CDR3 is 16 residues long. This chain's CDR3 is CASSLGPASAKNIQYF. The CDR3 region has the DNA TGTGCCAGCAGCTTGGGCCCCGCCTCGGCCAAAAACATTCAGTACTTC.

This clonotype was counted only a few times. The rearrangement links TRBV5-6 to TRBJ2-4; D unresolved. CDR3 length: 14 residues. V dropped 0 bases and J dropped 6 bases, with 10 bases sitting between them. Germline-derived CDR1 and CDR2 are SGHDT and YYEEEE. The CDR3 region is CASSLVGKGNIQYF. The CDR3 region has the DNA TGTGCCAGCAGCTTGGTGGGTAAAGGAAACATTCAGTACTTC.

The sample holds a few counts of this clonotype. The J gene is TRBJ2-7, the V gene TRBV27; D may be TRBD2 (5 bases). There are 15 residues in the CDR3. Trimming cost V 6 bases and J 3 bases, with 18 bases left between them. Germline V CDR1 and CDR2: MNHEY, SMNVEV (reference sequence). CDR3 protein: CASRWARGGDYEQYF. The CDR3 region has the DNA TGTGCCAGCAGGTGGGCTCGAGGAGGTGACTACGAGCAGTACTTC.

The rearrangement joins TRBV20-1 to TRBJ2-1; TRBD2 matches at 10 bases. V lost 0 bases, J lost 9 bases, and 8 bases stayed unmatched. Germline lookup yields CDR1 DFQATT and CDR2 SNEGSKA (reference sequence). The CDR3 contains 15 residues. The CDR3 region is CSAREDSGRRSEQFF. The CDR3, as DNA: TGCAGTGCTAGAGAGGATAGCGGGAGGCGGAGTGAGCAGTTCTTC.

This clonotype was recorded many times. The chain is built from TRBV7-9 and TRBJ2-2; possibly TRBD2 for D (6 bases). The CDR3 is 14 residues long. Trimming removed 6 bases from V and 5 bases from J, with 13 bases in between. Germline-derived CDR1 and CDR2 are SEHNR and FQNEAQ (reference sequence). CDR3 in amino acids: CASSTDRGTGELFF. CDR3 nucleotide sequence: TGTGCCAGCAGTACAGACCGGGGGACCGGGGAGCTGTTTTTT.

This clonotype was recorded a few times. The J gene is TRBJ2-6, the V gene TRBV18; a possible D gene is TRBD1 (6 bases). In germline, CDR1 is KGHSH, CDR2 LQKENI. V shed 6 bases and J shed 0 bases, with 18 bases lying between them. The CDR3 has 18 residues. The CDR3 loop is CASSLLETGRSGANVLTF. The CDR3 DNA sequence: TGTGCCAGCTCCCTCCTGGAAACAGGGCGCTCTGGGGCCAACGTCCTGACTTTC.

The J gene is TRBJ2-1, the V gene TRBV20-1, with 11 bases matching TRBD2. V shed 6 bases and J 2 bases; nucleotides not matched to a gene: 6. CDR1 DFQATT and CDR2 SNEGSKA come from the germline V gene (reference sequence). The CDR3 contains 15 residues. This CDR3 is CSAYRTSGPYNEQFF. Here the CDR3 DNA reads TGCAGTGCCTATCGGACTAGCGGGCCCTACAATGAGCAGTTCTTC.

This clonotype has at least ten counts. The chain links TRBV7-8 to TRBJ2-1; TRBD2 agrees at 9 bases. CDR1 SGHVS and CDR2 FQNEAQ come from the germline V gene. The J segment lost 5 bases and the V segment lost 3 bases, leaving 5 bases of the junction unmatched. The CDR3 consists of 15 residues. CDR3 in DNA: TGTGCCAGCAGCTTGGGGGCGGGAGGGAACAATGAGCAGTTCTTC. Translated, it gives CASSLGAGGNNEQFF. Filled out from reference TRBV7-8 and TRBJ2-1, the complete variable domain reads GAGVSQSPRYKVAKRGQDVALRCDPISGHVSLFWYQQALGQGPEFLTYFQNEAQLDKSGLPSDRFFAERPEGSVSTLKIQRTQQEDSAVYLCASSLGAGGNNEQFFGPGTRLTVL.

A few counts support this clonotype. This sequence joins TRBV6-1 and TRBJ2-1; TRBD2 aligns across 11 bases. Germline CDR1 and CDR2: MNHNS and SASEGT. The V gene end was trimmed by 7 bases and the J gene end by 10 bases; junction bases not matched to a gene: 12. This CDR3 is 15 amino acids long. In DNA form, the CDR3 reads TGTGCCAGCAAGGAACGGACTAGCGGGTCCGGGGAGCAGTTCTTC. Its translation: CASKERTSGSGEQFF.

This clonotype was counted at least ten times. This chain links TRBV7-2 with TRBJ2-3; D call uncertain. CDR1 is SGHTA and CDR2 is FQGNSA in the germline V gene. There are 12 residues in the CDR3. The V and J ends lost 2 bases and 7 bases respectively, with 7 bases between them. The CDR3 spells CASSLPLHTQYF. As DNA, the CDR3 is TGTGCCAGCAGCTTACCCCTACATACGCAGTATTTT. The full variable domain, its missing parts supplied by reference TRBV7-2 and TRBJ2-3, is GAGVSQSPSNKVTEKGKDVELRCDPISGHTALYWYRQSLGQGLEFLIYFQGNSAPDKSGLPSDRFSAERTGGSVSTLTIQRTQQEDSAVYLCASSLPLHTQYFGPGTRLTVL.

This clonotype was recorded a few times. The chain combines TRBV10-3 with TRBJ1-2; TRBD1 matches at 11 bases. V gave up 2 bases and J gave up 4 bases; unmatched junction bases: 15. The germline V gene encodes CDR1 ENHRY and CDR2 SYGVKD. This CDR3 has 19 residues. This CDR3 reads CAISEPDESRTGGGYGYTF. For the CDR3, the DNA is TGTGCCATCAGTGAGCCAGACGAGTCCAGGACAGGGGGCGGCTATGGCTACACCTTC.